Below, 5 T cell receptor beta chains from the same sample are listed, as sequenced in a study of blood T cell repertoires in COVID-19. The method was immunoSEQ multiplex PCR; TCRdb's version includes in-frame clones alone and lacks a portion of them. The table lists around 300,000 clones, around 90% of them singletons. Sample: PBMCs or T cells enriched from blood (not recorded which). Every receptor here comes from a woman aged 40 to 50 who had recovered from COVID-19.

The rearrangement joins TRBV7-9 to TRBJ2-3; 12 bases align to TRBD2. Germline CDR1 SEHNR, CDR2 FQNEAQ (reference sequence). The CDR3 is 19 amino acids. Trimming took 5 bases from V and 1 from J; bases not matched to a gene: 13. The CDR3 spells CASSRRLAGGPGGTDTQYF. The CDR3 nucleotides are TGTGCCAGCAGCCGACGTCTAGCGGGAGGGCCGGGGGGCACAGATACGCAGTATTTT.

This chain connects TRBV6-1 to TRBJ2-3; D is undetermined. The CDR3 is 14 amino acids. Germline loops: CDR1 MNHNS, CDR2 SASEGT. The V end was cut by 2 bases, the J end by 4 bases, with 10 bases between. The CDR3 loop reads CASSEQLFADTQYF. CDR3 in DNA: TGTGCCAGCAGTGAACAACTATTCGCAGATACGCAGTATTTT.

The V and J genes are TRBV18 and TRBJ1-5, with TRBD1 as a possible D gene (6 bases). CDR1 and CDR2 (germline): KGHSH, LQKENI. The CDR3 runs 15 residues. The V and J ends lost 3 bases and 0 bases respectively, with 9 bases between them. The CDR3: CASSPRQASNQPQHF. The CDR3 region has the DNA TGTGCCAGCTCACCCCGACAGGCTAGCAATCAGCCCCAGCATTTT.

The rearrangement links TRBV30 to TRBJ1-2; maybe TRBD1 (5 bases). Germline V gene lookup returns CDR1 GTSNPN and CDR2 SVGIG (reference sequence). V lost 7 bases and J 2 bases, leaving 23 bases between the germline ends. The CDR3 is 16 amino acids. For the CDR3, the DNA is TGTGCCTCCGTATTTACAGGAAATCGGCCGAACTATGGCTACACCTTC. This sequence encodes CASVFTGNRPNYGYTF.

This clone was observed a handful of times. This chain connects TRBV30 to TRBJ2-3; 10 nucleotides align to TRBD2. Unmatched junction bases numbered 12, after V lost 0 bases and J lost 3 bases. This CDR3 region has 18 residues. From germline, CDR1 is GTSNPN and CDR2 SVGIG (reference sequence). CDR3 sequence reads: CAWSVGAGGPRATDTQYF. The CDR3 DNA follows: TGTGCCTGGAGTGTAGGAGCGGGGGGGCCGCGAGCAACAGATACGCAGTATTTT.